This T cell receptor (beta chain) appears in the sequencing data of a study of Graves' ophthalmopathy and Graves' hyperthyroidism. The V segment lost 6 bases and the J segment 6 bases; nucleotides outside the gene matches: 12. The CDR3 has 17 amino acids. From germline, CDR1 is MNHEY and CDR2 SMNVEV (reference sequence). This clonotype was observed many times. Aged 18 to 65, hyperthyroidism patients had new diagnoses of under 2 months' duration. Exclusion covered patients with other autoimmune diseases or uncontrolled infections (as well as pregnancy or lactation). The evidence that diagnosis relied on was clinical symptoms, serum thyroxine, TRAb, thyroid ultrasound and orbital computed tomography. PBMCs were isolated by Ficoll-Paque density gradient centrifugation, using approximately 11 ml of fresh peripheral blood as the starting material. Amplification of the TCR beta CDR3 regions used RNA transcripts (as template). HTBI-primed first-round RT-PCR preceded second-round multiplex PCR. TCRdb called the multiplex PCR reads again in MiXCR, with one record for every CDR3 protein. Among roughly 420,000 distinct CDR3 sequences, 21% were seen once, and the ten largest hold under 3.5%.

The chain links TRBV27 to TRBJ1-6, with TRBD1 matching over 9 bases. The TCR comes from a woman aged 18-29 years with stable Graves' hyperthyroidism. The sample consisted of peripheral blood. The CDR3 sequence: CASSRDRAPQTNSPLHF. In DNA, the CDR3 is TGTGCCAGCAGCCGGGACAGGGCACCACAAACTAATTCACCCCTCCACTTT.